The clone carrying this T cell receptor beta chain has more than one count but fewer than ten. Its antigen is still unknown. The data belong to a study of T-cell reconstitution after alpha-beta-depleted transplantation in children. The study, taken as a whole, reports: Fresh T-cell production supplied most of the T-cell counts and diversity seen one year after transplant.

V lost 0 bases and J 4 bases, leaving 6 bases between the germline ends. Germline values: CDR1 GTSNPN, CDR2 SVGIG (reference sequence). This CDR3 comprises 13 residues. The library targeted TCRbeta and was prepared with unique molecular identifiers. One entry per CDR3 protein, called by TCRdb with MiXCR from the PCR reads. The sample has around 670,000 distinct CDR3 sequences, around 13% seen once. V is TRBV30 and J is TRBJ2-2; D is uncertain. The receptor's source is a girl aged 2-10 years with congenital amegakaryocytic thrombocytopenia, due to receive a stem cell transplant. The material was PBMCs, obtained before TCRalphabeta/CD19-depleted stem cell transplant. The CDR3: CAWSVKVTGELFF. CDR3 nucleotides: TGTGCCTGGAGTGTAAAGGTCACCGGGGAGCTGTTTTTT.